The 5 T cell receptor beta chains given below trace back to one sample, sequenced in a study of blood T cell repertoires in COVID-19. Only in-frame clones appear in the TCRdb table, and some are missing; sequencing was by immunoSEQ multiplex PCR. The profile shows tens of thousands of clones, roughly 88% of them singletons. Material for sequencing was peripheral blood. The receptors here all came from a human donor in a cohort sampled during active COVID-19.

The chain joins TRBV11-2 to TRBJ1-5; a possible D gene is TRBD1 (6 bases). V lost 1 base to trimming and J lost 6 bases, with 7 bases between them. Germline CDR1 reads SGHAT; CDR2 reads FQNNGV. The CDR3 spans 13 residues. The CDR3 nucleotides read TGTGCCAGCAGCTTAGGGGGGCCTCAGCCCCAGCATTTT. This gives the protein CASSLGGPQPQHF. The full variable domain, its missing parts supplied by reference TRBV11-2 and TRBJ1-5, is EAGVAQSPRYKIIEKRQSVAFWCNPISGHATLYWYQQILGQGPKLLIQFQNNGVVDDSQLPKDRFSAERLKGVDSTLKIQPAKLEDSAVYLCASSLGGPQPQHFGDGTRLSIL.

J is TRBJ2-1 and V is TRBV11-3, with 9 bases aligning to TRBD2. CDR3 length: 14 residues. Germline V gives CDR1 SGHNT, CDR2 YENEEA. J gave up 9 bases and V 2 bases, and 5 bases lay outside the gene matches. The CDR3 sequence: CASSLLAGSFEQFF. In DNA form, the CDR3 reads TGTGCCAGCAGCTTACTAGCGGGGTCCTTTGAGCAGTTCTTC.

The chain couples TRBV11-2 to TRBJ1-2; 7 positions agree with TRBD1. J gave up 5 bases and V 4 bases, and 13 bases lay outside the gene matches. Per the germline V gene, CDR1 is SGHAT and CDR2 is FQNNGV. The CDR3 length is 16 residues. The DNA of the CDR3 is TGTGCCAGCAGCTCCCCCAGGAGAGGGGGCTTATATGGCTACACCTTC. Its protein product is CASSSPRRGGLYGYTF.

The chain links TRBV7-2 to TRBJ2-7, with D perhaps matching TRBD1 (6 bases). The CDR3 has 15 residues. The V end was cut by 5 bases, the J end by 5 bases, with 19 bases between. Germline V gene data show CDR1 as SGHTA and CDR2 as FQGNSA. CDR3 residues: CASSPSGRGKDEQYF. In DNA form, the CDR3 reads TGTGCCAGCAGCCCCAGTGGCAGGGGAAAGGACGAGCAGTACTTC.

V usage is TRBV5-5 and J usage is TRBJ2-1, with TRBD2 matching over 9 bases. Losses at the gene ends were 4 bases for V and 0 bases for J; bases not matched to a gene: 14. There are 19 residues in the CDR3. Germline CDR1 SGHKS, CDR2 YYEKEE (reference sequence). The CDR3 coding sequence is TGTGCCAGCAGCCCTGCTCAAGGACTAGCGCGAGTCTCCTACAATGAGCAGTTCTTC. This gives the protein CASSPAQGLARVSYNEQFF.